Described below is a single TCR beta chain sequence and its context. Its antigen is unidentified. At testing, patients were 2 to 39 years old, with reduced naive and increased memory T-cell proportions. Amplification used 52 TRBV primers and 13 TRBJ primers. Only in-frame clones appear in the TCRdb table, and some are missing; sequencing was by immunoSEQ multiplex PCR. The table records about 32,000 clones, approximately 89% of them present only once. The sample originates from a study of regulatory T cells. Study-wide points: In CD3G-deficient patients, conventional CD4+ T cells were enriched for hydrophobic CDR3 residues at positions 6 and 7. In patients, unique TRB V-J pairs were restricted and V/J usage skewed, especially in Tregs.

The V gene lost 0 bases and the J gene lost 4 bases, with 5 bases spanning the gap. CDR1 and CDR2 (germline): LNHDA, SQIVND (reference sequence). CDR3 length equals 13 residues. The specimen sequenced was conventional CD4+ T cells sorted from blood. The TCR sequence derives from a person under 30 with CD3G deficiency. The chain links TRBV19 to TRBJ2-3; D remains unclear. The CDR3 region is CASSIDRSDTQYF. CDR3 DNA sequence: TGTGCCAGTAGTATAGATCGGTCAGATACGCAGTATTTT.